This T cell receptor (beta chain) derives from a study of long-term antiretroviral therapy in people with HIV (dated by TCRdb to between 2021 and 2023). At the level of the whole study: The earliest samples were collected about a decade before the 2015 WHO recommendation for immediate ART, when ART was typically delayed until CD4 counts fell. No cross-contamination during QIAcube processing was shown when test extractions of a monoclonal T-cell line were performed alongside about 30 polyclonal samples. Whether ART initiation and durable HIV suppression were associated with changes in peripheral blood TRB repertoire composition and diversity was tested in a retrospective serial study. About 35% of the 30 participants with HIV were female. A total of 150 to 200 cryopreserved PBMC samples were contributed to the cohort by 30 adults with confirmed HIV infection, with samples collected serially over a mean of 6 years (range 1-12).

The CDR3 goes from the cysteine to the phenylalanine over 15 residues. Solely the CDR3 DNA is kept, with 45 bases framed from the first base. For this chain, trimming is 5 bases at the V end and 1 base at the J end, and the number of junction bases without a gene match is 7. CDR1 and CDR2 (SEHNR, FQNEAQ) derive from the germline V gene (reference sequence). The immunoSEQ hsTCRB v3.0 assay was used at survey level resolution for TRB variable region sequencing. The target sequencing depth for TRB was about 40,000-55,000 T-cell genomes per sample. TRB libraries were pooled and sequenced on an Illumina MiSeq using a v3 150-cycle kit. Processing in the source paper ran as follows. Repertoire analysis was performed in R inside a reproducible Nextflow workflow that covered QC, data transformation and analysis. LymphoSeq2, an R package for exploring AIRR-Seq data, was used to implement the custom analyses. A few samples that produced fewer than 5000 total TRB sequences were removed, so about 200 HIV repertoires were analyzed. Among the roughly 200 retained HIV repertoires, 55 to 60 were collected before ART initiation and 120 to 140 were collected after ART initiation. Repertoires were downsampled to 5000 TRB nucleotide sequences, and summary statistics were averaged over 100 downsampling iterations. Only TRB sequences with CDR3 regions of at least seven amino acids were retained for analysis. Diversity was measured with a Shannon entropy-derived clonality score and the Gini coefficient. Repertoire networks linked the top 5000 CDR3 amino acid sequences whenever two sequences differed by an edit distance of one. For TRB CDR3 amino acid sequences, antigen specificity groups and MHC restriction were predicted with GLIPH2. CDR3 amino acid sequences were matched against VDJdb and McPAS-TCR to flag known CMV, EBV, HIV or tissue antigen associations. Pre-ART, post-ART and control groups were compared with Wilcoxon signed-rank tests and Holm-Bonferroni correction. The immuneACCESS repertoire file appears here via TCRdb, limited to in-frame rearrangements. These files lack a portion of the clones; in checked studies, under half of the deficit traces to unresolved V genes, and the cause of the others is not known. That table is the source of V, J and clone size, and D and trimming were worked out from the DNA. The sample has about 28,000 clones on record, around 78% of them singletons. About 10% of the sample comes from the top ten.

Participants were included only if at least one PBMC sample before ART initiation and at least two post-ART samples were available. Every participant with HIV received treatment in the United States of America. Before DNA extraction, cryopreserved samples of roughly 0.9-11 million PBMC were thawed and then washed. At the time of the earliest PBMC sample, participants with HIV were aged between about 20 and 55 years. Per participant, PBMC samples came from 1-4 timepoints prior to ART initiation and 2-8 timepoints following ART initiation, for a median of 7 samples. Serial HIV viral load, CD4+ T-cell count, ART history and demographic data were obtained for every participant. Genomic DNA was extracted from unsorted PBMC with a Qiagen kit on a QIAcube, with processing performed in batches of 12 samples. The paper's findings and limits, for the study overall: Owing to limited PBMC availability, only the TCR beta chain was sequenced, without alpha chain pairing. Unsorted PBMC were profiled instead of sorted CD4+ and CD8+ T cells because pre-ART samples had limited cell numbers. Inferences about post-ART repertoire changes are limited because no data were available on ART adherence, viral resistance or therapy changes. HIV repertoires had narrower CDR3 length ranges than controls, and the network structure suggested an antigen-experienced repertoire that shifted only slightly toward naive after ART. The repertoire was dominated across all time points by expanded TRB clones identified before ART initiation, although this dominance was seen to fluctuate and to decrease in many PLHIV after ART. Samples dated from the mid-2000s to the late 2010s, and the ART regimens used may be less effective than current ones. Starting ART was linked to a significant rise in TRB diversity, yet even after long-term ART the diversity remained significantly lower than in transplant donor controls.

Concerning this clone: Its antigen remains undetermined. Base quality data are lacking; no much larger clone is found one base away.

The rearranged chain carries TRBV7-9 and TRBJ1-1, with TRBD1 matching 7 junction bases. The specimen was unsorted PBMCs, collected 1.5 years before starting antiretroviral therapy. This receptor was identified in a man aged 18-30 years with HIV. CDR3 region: CASSLTYRGNTEAFF. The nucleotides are TGTGCCAGCAGCCTAACCTACAGGGGGAACACTGAAGCTTTCTTT.